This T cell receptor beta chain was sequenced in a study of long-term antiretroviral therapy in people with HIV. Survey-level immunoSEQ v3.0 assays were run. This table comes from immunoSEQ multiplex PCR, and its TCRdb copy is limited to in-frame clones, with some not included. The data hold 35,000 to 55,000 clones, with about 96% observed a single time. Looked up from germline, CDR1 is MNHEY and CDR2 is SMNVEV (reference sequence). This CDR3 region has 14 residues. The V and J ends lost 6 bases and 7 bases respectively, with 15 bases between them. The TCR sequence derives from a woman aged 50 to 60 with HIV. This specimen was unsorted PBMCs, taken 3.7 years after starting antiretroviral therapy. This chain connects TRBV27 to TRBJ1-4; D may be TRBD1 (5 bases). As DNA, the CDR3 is TGTGCCAGCAGAAAGCTGGGACCCGGTGAAAAACTGTTTTTT. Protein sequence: CASRKLGPGEKLFF.